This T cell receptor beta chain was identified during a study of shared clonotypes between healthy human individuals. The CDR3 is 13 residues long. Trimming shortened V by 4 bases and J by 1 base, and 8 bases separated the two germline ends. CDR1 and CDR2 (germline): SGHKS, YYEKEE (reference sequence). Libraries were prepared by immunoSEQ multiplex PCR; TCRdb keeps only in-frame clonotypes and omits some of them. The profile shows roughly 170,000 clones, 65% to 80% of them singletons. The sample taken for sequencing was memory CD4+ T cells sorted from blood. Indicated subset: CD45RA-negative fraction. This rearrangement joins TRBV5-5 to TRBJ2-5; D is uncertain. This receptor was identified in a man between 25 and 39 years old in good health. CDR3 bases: TGTGCCAGCAGCCTCAACAGCCAAGAGACCCAGTACTTC. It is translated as CASSLNSQETQYF. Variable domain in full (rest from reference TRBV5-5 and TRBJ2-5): DAGVTQSPTHLIKTRGQQVTLRCSPISGHKSVSWYQQVLGQGPQFIFQYYEKEERGRGNFPDRFSARQFPNYSSELNVNALLLGDSALYLCASSLNSQETQYFGPGTRLLVL.